These 20 T cell receptor beta chains were sequenced from one sample in a study of long-term antiretroviral therapy in people with HIV (dated by TCRdb to 2021 to 2024). The immunoSEQ hsTCRB v3.0 assay was used at survey level resolution to sequence the TRB variable region. TCRdb holds this immuneACCESS table with in-frame rearrangements only. Some clones are missing; in checked studies, unresolved V genes explain under half, and the rest has no known cause. Counted in this sample were 35,000 to 45,000 clones; 86% of them appeared once. The ten largest clonotypes hold approximately 4.1% of the sample. Material: unsorted PBMCs, obtained just before starting antiretroviral therapy. The receptors come from a woman aged 18-29 years with HIV.

The chain links TRBV5-6 to TRBJ2-7; 7 bases line up with TRBD2. V shed 1 base, J shed 4 bases, and the junction held 2 bases outside the gene matches. The germline CDR1 and CDR2 sequences are SGHDT and YYEEEE. CDR3 length: 13 residues. CDR3: CASSLTSAYEQYF. The DNA of the CDR3 is TGTGCCAGCAGCTTGACTAGCGCGTACGAGCAGTACTTC. Based on the CDR3 plus reference TRBV5-6 and TRBJ2-7, the full variable domain is DAGVTQSPTHLIKTRGQQVTLRCSPKSGHDTVSWYQQALGQGPQFIFQYYEEEERQRGNFPDRFSGHQFPNYSSELNVNALLLGDSALYLCASSLTSAYEQYFGPGTRLTVT.

Turning to this clone: The junction departs from germline at one end; a sequencing error may be responsible. The chain couples TRBV28 to TRBJ2-7, with D hard to call. Per the germline V gene, CDR1 is MDHEN and CDR2 is SYDVKM. This CDR3 is 8 amino acids long. The chain's CDR3 is CASGLRDF. In DNA, the CDR3 is TGTGCCAGCGGGTTACGGGACTTC.

The count of this clone is one. The chain joins TRBV6-1 to TRBJ2-7, with D perhaps matching TRBD1 or TRBD2 (5 bases each). CDR1 and CDR2 from the germline V gene are MNHNS and SASEGT. V was clipped by 2 bases and J by 2 bases, with 19 bases between them. The length of the CDR3 is 17 residues. The CDR3 reads CASSERGRGGSTYEQYF. The CDR3 nucleotides are TGTGCCAGCAGTGAAAGGGGCCGTGGGGGTTCAACCTACGAGCAGTACTTC.

V is TRBV25-1 and J is TRBJ1-1, with D tentatively TRBD1 (6 bases). V dropped 3 bases and J dropped 0 bases, with 14 bases sitting between them. Germline V gene sequence: CDR1 MGHDK, CDR2 SYGVNS. CDR3 length: 16 residues. CDR3 coding DNA: TGTGCCAGCAGTGAGGTCAGGGGACCCATGAACACTGAAGCTTTCTTT. Amino acids: CASSEVRGPMNTEAFF.

The rearrangement links TRBV25-1 to TRBJ2-1, with TRBD2 identical over 9 bases. From germline, CDR1 is MGHDK and CDR2 SYGVNS. V gave up 3 bases and J gave up 7 bases; unmatched junction bases: 4. This CDR3 has 14 residues. The chain's CDR3 is CASSEWREGNEQFF. In DNA, the CDR3 is TGTGCCAGCAGTGAGTGGCGGGAGGGAAATGAGCAGTTCTTC. The full variable domain, in which reference TRBV25-1 and TRBJ2-1 provide the parts outside the CDR3, is EADIYQTPRYLVIGTGKKITLECSQTMGHDKMYWYQQDPGMELHLIHYSYGVNSTEKGDLSSESTVSRIRTEHFPLTLESARPSHTSQYLCASSEWREGNEQFFGPGTRLTVL.

The chain uses TRBV7-2 and TRBJ2-7; D possibly corresponds to TRBD2 (6 bases). Trimming left V 5 bases short and J 3 bases short, with 14 bases between. The germline gives CDR1 SGHTA, CDR2 FQGNSA. The CDR3 runs to 14 residues. In nucleotides, the CDR3 is TGTGCCAGCAGCCCACGGGGAGGCCTCTACGAGCAGTACTTC. It is translated as CASSPRGGLYEQYF.

V gene TRBV19 combines with J gene TRBJ2-1; D gene uncertain. Germline CDR1 and CDR2: LNHDA and SQIVND (reference sequence). V was pared by 1 base and J by 4 bases, with 8 bases between. CDR3 length: 14 residues. This CDR3 is CASSIVWGYNEQFF. The CDR3 DNA follows: TGTGCCAGTAGTATAGTCTGGGGATACAATGAGCAGTTCTTC.

V usage is TRBV14 and J usage is TRBJ2-7; D may be TRBD2 (5 bases). The V gene's germline CDR1 is SGHDN and CDR2 FVKESK. Trimming left V 4 bases short and J 5 bases short, with 9 bases between. The CDR3 extends over 12 amino acids. DNA for the CDR3: TGTGCCAGCAGCCGCGCCGGGGACGAGCAGTACTTC. As protein: CASSRAGDEQYF.

The V gene is TRBV5-1, the J gene TRBJ2-1, with TRBD1 matching 10 bases. V shed 5 bases, J shed 6 bases, and the junction held 17 bases outside the gene matches. Germline values: CDR1 SGHRS, CDR2 YFSETQ. CDR3 length: 18 amino acids. The CDR3 protein is CASRPRQGAHVGSNEQFF. The DNA of the CDR3 is TGCGCCAGCAGACCCCGACAGGGGGCCCACGTAGGTAGCAATGAGCAGTTCTTC.

The V and J genes are TRBV19 and TRBJ1-2; 8 positions agree with TRBD1. CDR1 is LNHDA, CDR2 SQIVND, per germline (reference sequence). After removal of 5 bases from V and 3 bases from J, the junction contained 11 bases not matched to a gene. This CDR3 is built from 16 residues. The CDR3 DNA reads TGTGCCAGTAGTGATTACAGGGGGGACATCGACTATGGCTACACCTTC. Residues: CASSDYRGDIDYGYTF.

The chain carries TRBV7-3 and TRBJ2-1; D gene ambiguous. Germline V gives CDR1 SGHTA, CDR2 FQGTGA. CDR3 length equals 15 residues. V lost 4 bases and J 0 bases, leaving 10 bases between the germline ends. DNA for the CDR3: TGTGCCAGCAGCTCGAGCCGTAGCTCCTACAATGAGCAGTTCTTC. Protein product: CASSSSRSSYNEQFF.

The chain combines TRBV15 with TRBJ1-5; possible D gene TRBD1, 6 bases. The CDR3 sequence is 16 residues long. Trimming took off 0 bases at V and 3 bases at J, with 12 bases between the two ends. Germline V gene sequence: CDR1 LNHNV, CDR2 YYDKDF (reference sequence). CDR3 region: CATSRDLDRVNQPQHF. The DNA of the CDR3 is TGTGCCACCAGCAGAGATCTGGACAGAGTCAATCAGCCCCAGCATTTT.

The chain carries TRBV7-6 and TRBJ2-7; D may be TRBD1 (6 bases). V lost 0 bases to trimming and J lost 2 bases, with 8 bases between them. Germline V CDR1 and CDR2: SGHVS, FNYEAQ. This CDR3 spans 14 amino acids. The DNA of the CDR3 is TGTGCCAGCAGCTTAGCTCAGGGGCCCTACGAGCAGTACTTC. This codes for CASSLAQGPYEQYF.

The genes are TRBV27 and TRBJ2-7; 10 nucleotides agree with TRBD2. The germline CDR1 and CDR2 sequences are MNHEY and SMNVEV (reference sequence). V shed 5 bases, J shed 2 bases, and the junction held 9 bases outside the gene matches. The CDR3 sequence is 16 residues long. The CDR3 loop is CASSPRVAGGTYEQYF. Written as DNA, the CDR3 is TGTGCCAGCAGTCCCCGAGTAGCGGGAGGTACCTACGAGCAGTACTTC.

CDR3 sequence (DNA): TGTGCCACCAGCAGAGACCGGACTCGAGCCAAAAACATTCAGTACTTC. It translates to CATSRDRTRAKNIQYF. This sequence joins TRBV15 and TRBJ2-4, with a tentative D call TRBD2 (5 bases). Germline V gene sequence: CDR1 LNHNV, CDR2 YYDKDF (reference sequence). Trimming left V 0 bases short and J 0 bases short, with 9 bases between. CDR3 length equals 16 residues.

This sequence joins TRBV9 and TRBJ2-1; D gene uncertain. The CDR3 extends over 16 amino acids. V was shortened by 3 bases and J by 0 bases, with 13 bases between the two germline ends. The V gene's germline CDR1 is SGDLS and CDR2 YYNGEE. The CDR3 here is CASSGRGAGSYNEQFF. The DNA of the CDR3 is TGTGCCAGCAGCGGACGTGGAGCCGGCTCCTACAATGAGCAGTTCTTC. The complete variable domain, with remaining parts taken from reference TRBV9 and TRBJ2-1, reads DSGVTQTPKHLITATGQRVTLRCSPRSGDLSVYWYQQSLDQGLQFLIQYYNGEERAKGNILERFSAQQFPDLHSELNLSSLELGDSALYFCASSGRGAGSYNEQFFGPGTRLTVL.

This clone was observed a handful of times. V is TRBV7-9 and J is TRBJ1-2; D is unclear. This CDR3 comprises 14 residues. V lost 3 bases and J 5 bases, leaving 13 bases between the germline ends. Per the germline V gene, CDR1 is SEHNR and CDR2 is FQNEAQ (reference sequence). This chain's CDR3 is CASSFGSLLYGYTF. CDR3 coding DNA: TGTGCCAGCAGCTTTGGATCATTACTTTATGGCTACACCTTC.

The rearrangement uses TRBV7-2 and TRBJ2-2, with D possibly called TRBD1 or TRBD2 (5 bases each). Trimming stripped 3 bases from V and 0 bases from J, with 8 bases between. CDR3 length: 15 residues. The germline CDR1 and CDR2 sequences are SGHTA and FQGNSA. Written as DNA, the CDR3 is TGTGCCAGCAGCTTGGGGACGGCGAACACCGGGGAGCTGTTTTTT. It encodes CASSLGTANTGELFF. The full variable domain, rest sourced from reference TRBV7-2 and TRBJ2-2, is GAGVSQSPSNKVTEKGKDVELRCDPISGHTALYWYRQSLGQGLEFLIYFQGNSAPDKSGLPSDRFSAERTGGSVSTLTIQRTQQEDSAVYLCASSLGTANTGELFFGEGSRLTVL.

This clone has a single count. The rearrangement links TRBV18 to TRBJ1-2, with TRBD1 matching over 9 bases. Germline V CDR1 and CDR2: KGHSH, LQKENI. V was pared by 6 bases and J by 4 bases, with 3 bases of the junction left unmatched. The CDR3 spans 13 residues. The CDR3 DNA is TGTGCCAGCTCGGCGGACAGGGGCTATGGCTACACCTTC. It translates to CASSADRGYGYTF. Complete variable domain (other parts from reference TRBV18 and TRBJ1-2): NAGVMQNPRHLVRRRGQEARLRCSPMKGHSHVYWYRQLPEEGLKFMVYLQKENIIDESGMPKERFSAEFPKEGPSILRIQQVVRGDSAAYFCASSADRGYGYTFGSGTRLTVV.

This chain connects TRBV21-1 to TRBJ2-1; the table's D call TRBD1 went unverified against the DNA. TRBV21-1 is an annotated pseudogene. This CDR3 contains 12 residues. CDR3 loop: CASTWTPSEQFF. In DNA, the CDR3 is TGTGCCAGCACCTGGACACCCTCCGAGCAGTTCTTC.